This passage covers 20 T cell receptor beta chains from one sample sequenced in a study of spatial heterogeneity in lung cancer. Time point meaning: sample taken at primary tumor resection. Frozen PBMC, nontumor lung or tumor provided whole RNA, which was sequenced unsorted. MiXCR, run by TCRdb on the 5' RACE reads, gives a single entry per CDR3 protein. The repertoire holds approximately 11,000 distinct CDR3 sequences, with about a sixth as singletons. The source material was PBMCs, sampled at surgery. Every receptor here comes from a male donor with early-stage non-small cell lung cancer.

This clonotype was picked up many times. The chain links TRBV2 to TRBJ2-7; the D gene is possibly TRBD1 (6 bases). This CDR3 contains 15 residues. Germline V gives CDR1 SNHLY, CDR2 FYNNEI. V lost 6 bases and J 3 bases, leaving 18 bases between the germline ends. The CDR3 sequence: CASREEQGWGYEQYF. The CDR3 DNA sequence: TGTGCCAGCAGGGAGGAACAGGGATGGGGCTACGAGCAGTACTTC.

The chain combines TRBV19 with TRBJ1-1; D is possibly TRBD1 (5 bases). The V and J ends lost 3 bases and 1 base respectively, with 9 bases between them. The CDR3 runs to 14 residues. Per germline, CDR1 LNHDA and CDR2 SQIVND (reference sequence). CDR3 sequence: CASSIGAGNTEAFF. The CDR3 DNA sequence: TGTGCCAGTAGTATTGGGGCCGGGAACACTGAAGCTTTCTTT.

This clonotype showed up many times. The chain joins TRBV6-5 to TRBJ2-5; 11 bases match TRBD1. Germline lookup yields CDR1 MNHEY and CDR2 SVGAGI. CDR3 length: 15 amino acids. The trim removed 6 bases at V and 4 bases at J, leaving 7 bases unmatched. CDR3 amino acids: CASSKGQGVSETQYF. For the CDR3, the DNA is TGTGCCAGCAGCAAGGGACAGGGGGTATCAGAGACCCAGTACTTC.

This clonotype has only a few counts. The V gene is TRBV7-8, the J gene TRBJ2-3; D is undetermined. With 4 bases removed from V and 6 bases from J, the gap between germline ends came to 11 bases. CDR1 is SGHVS, CDR2 FQNEAQ, per germline. The CDR3 totals 13 residues. CDR3 sequence: CASSSPYVDTQYF. The CDR3 nucleotides are TGTGCCAGCAGCTCCCCGTATGTGGATACGCAGTATTTT. The full variable domain, in which reference TRBV7-8 and TRBJ2-3 provide the parts outside the CDR3, is GAGVSQSPRYKVAKRGQDVALRCDPISGHVSLFWYQQALGQGPEFLTYFQNEAQLDKSGLPSDRFFAERPEGSVSTLKIQRTQQEDSAVYLCASSSPYVDTQYFGPGTRLTVL.

Many counts were recorded for this clonotype. The chain uses TRBV9 and TRBJ2-1, with 8 bases matching TRBD1. This CDR3 is built from 15 residues. The germline V gene encodes CDR1 SGDLS and CDR2 YYNGEE. V gave up 6 bases and J gave up 7 bases; unmatched junction bases: 12. CDR3 sequence reads: CASTLGGTGENEQFF. In nucleotides, the CDR3 is TGTGCCAGCACCTTGGGCGGGACAGGTGAAAATGAGCAGTTCTTC.

The CDR3 here is CASSVASGRLDGEQFF. As DNA, the CDR3 is TGTGCCAGCTCAGTCGCTAGCGGGAGGCTCGACGGTGAGCAGTTCTTC. The chain employs TRBV18 and TRBJ2-1; TRBD2 matches 11 bases. Trimming cost V 5 bases and J 9 bases; bases outside gene matches: 12. The CDR3 sequence is 16 residues long. Germline V CDR1 and CDR2: KGHSH, LQKENI.

Comments on this clonotype: The junction and the germline gene differ at one end; a read error may be behind it. This rearrangement joins TRBV20-1 to TRBJ2-3; perhaps TRBD2 as D (5 bases). From germline, CDR1 is DFQATT and CDR2 SNEGSKA (reference sequence). The CDR3 sequence is 13 residues long. Here the CDR3 DNA reads TGCAGTGCTAGCGCGACTAACACAGATACGCGGTATTTT. Its translation is CSASATNTDTRYF.

This clonotype was recorded many times. The rearrangement uses TRBV4-1 and TRBJ2-7, with 7 bases lining up with TRBD1. V gave up 4 bases and J gave up 0 bases; unmatched junction bases: 9. The CDR3 loop spans 16 amino acids. Germline CDR1 and CDR2: MGHRA and YSYEKL. The CDR3 sequence: CASSLSSDRASYEQYF. The CDR3 nucleotides read TGCGCCAGCAGCCTTTCCTCCGACAGGGCCTCCTACGAGCAGTACTTC.

This clonotype was seen at least ten times. This rearrangement joins TRBV24-1 to TRBJ2-3; D is unclear. CDR1 is KGHDR, CDR2 SFDVKD, per germline. The CDR3 has 15 residues. Trimming removed 5 bases at V and 3 bases at J, with 14 bases between. The CDR3 DNA follows: TGTGCCACCAGTGCCCGTGGGGTAGCAACAGATACGCAGTATTTT. It codes for CATSARGVATDTQYF.

A few counts support this clonotype. The chain couples TRBV6-1 to TRBJ2-2; 9 bases fit TRBD2. CDR1 MNHNS and CDR2 SASEGT come from the germline V gene. The CDR3 sequence is 18 residues long. Trimming at V came to 6 bases and at J to 6 bases, leaving 17 bases not matched to a gene. The CDR3 is CASSLLGTSISPSGELFF. DNA for the CDR3: TGTGCCAGCAGCTTGTTGGGGACTAGCATATCACCCTCCGGGGAGCTGTTTTTT.

A few counts support this clonotype. V is TRBV7-2 and J is TRBJ2-1; D could derive from TRBD1 or TRBD2 (5 bases each). V was trimmed by 0 bases and J by 0 bases, leaving 6 bases between them. The CDR3 has 15 residues. Germline V gene sequence: CDR1 SGHTA, CDR2 FQGNSA. CDR3 amino acids: CASSLAGTSYNEQFF. The CDR3 bases are TGTGCCAGCAGCTTAGCGGGGACCTCCTACAATGAGCAGTTCTTC.

V and J are TRBV6-2 or TRBV6-3 and TRBJ1-5; D is undetermined. The V end was cut by 4 bases, the J end by 3 bases, with 10 bases between. Germline V gene lookup returns CDR1 MNHEY and CDR2 SVGEGT. The CDR3 contains 14 residues. The CDR3 spells CASSSYSSNQPQHF. The DNA for the CDR3 is TGTGCCAGCAGTTCGTACAGCTCCAATCAGCCCCAGCATTTT.

This sequence joins TRBV12-3 or TRBV12-4 and TRBJ2-3; D remains unclear. The CDR3 loop spans 12 amino acids. V was clipped by 10 bases and J by 0 bases, with 8 bases between them. The chain's CDR3 is CATSFSTDTQYF. The CDR3 DNA reads TGTGCCACCAGCTTTAGCACAGATACGCAGTATTTT.

This clonotype was detected ten times or more. The gene calls are TRBV7-2 and TRBJ2-7; D might be TRBD2 (6 bases). This CDR3 region has 15 residues. The ends were cut back, 2 bases at V and 3 bases at J, with 14 bases in the middle. The germline V gene has CDR1 SGHTA and CDR2 FQGNSA. The CDR3 region is CASSLKPGVNYEQYF. The CDR3 DNA sequence: TGTGCCAGCAGCTTAAAGCCGGGAGTAAACTACGAGCAGTACTTC. Variable domain in full (rest from reference TRBV7-2 and TRBJ2-7): GAGVSQSPSNKVTEKGKDVELRCDPISGHTALYWYRQSLGQGLEFLIYFQGNSAPDKSGLPSDRFSAERTGGSVSTLTIQRTQQEDSAVYLCASSLKPGVNYEQYFGPGTRLTVT.

This clonotype was detected only a few times. The J gene is TRBJ1-2, the V gene TRBV25-1; D is undetermined. Germline assignment: CDR1 MGHDK and CDR2 SYGVNS. The CDR3 runs to 15 residues. Trimming took off 6 bases at V and 2 bases at J, with 16 bases between the two ends. The CDR3 DNA reads TGTGCCAGCAGCCCCACCGGTCACCTAAACTATGGCTACACCTTC. Protein sequence: CASSPTGHLNYGYTF.

This clonotype was detected a few times. The V and J genes are TRBV3-1 and TRBJ2-7; possibly TRBD2 for D (6 bases). V shed 0 bases and J shed 2 bases, with 20 bases lying between them. This CDR3 spans 18 amino acids. Germline V gene lookup returns CDR1 LGHDT and CDR2 YNNKEL (reference sequence). CDR3 nucleotides: TGTGCCAGCAGCCAAGATCGGGGAGGTACAACCTTCACCTACGAGCAGTACTTC. Protein: CASSQDRGGTTFTYEQYF.

The rearrangement uses TRBV9 and TRBJ2-5, with no clear D. The length of the CDR3 is 14 residues. The V gene lost 4 bases and the J gene lost 2 bases, with 12 bases spanning the gap. Germline lookup yields CDR1 SGDLS and CDR2 YYNGEE. The CDR3 region has the DNA TGTGCCAGCAGCCCCTCGGCAGCGCAAGAGACCCAGTACTTC. Its protein product is CASSPSAAQETQYF.

In this sample, this clonotype turned up a few times. This rearrangement joins TRBV7-9 to TRBJ2-3; 13 positions agree with TRBD2. CDR3 length: 14 residues. The V segment lost 5 bases and the J segment 6 bases; nucleotides outside the gene matches: 2. Germline V gene lookup returns CDR1 SEHNR and CDR2 FQNEAQ (reference sequence). CDR3 nucleotide sequence: TGTGCCAGCAGCACTAGCGGGAGGGAGGATACGCAGTATTTT. The encoded protein is CASSTSGREDTQYF.

This chain links TRBV20-1 with TRBJ2-2, with TRBD1 matching over 7 bases. Trimming cost V 3 bases and J 12 bases; bases outside gene matches: 7. This CDR3 has 12 amino acids. Germline CDR1 is DFQATT and CDR2 is SNEGSKA (reference sequence). CDR3 in amino acids: CSASNGQEKLFF. In nucleotides, the CDR3 is TGCAGTGCTAGCAACGGACAGGAAAAGCTGTTTTTT.

This clonotype showed up many times. V gene TRBV2 combines with J gene TRBJ1-4; D remains unclear. Looked up from germline, CDR1 is SNHLY and CDR2 is FYNNEI. This CDR3 contains 12 residues. CDR3 sequence reads: CVSGQQDEKLFF. The CDR3 nucleotides are TGTGTGAGTGGGCAGCAAGATGAAAAACTGTTTTTT. The full variable domain, completed using reference TRBV2 and TRBJ1-4, is EPEVTQTPSHQVTQMGQEVILRCVPISNHLYFYWYRQILGQKVEFLVSFYNNEISEKSEIFDDQFSVERPDGSNFTLKIRSTKLEDSAMYFCVSGQQDEKLFFGSGTQLSVL.